One sample yielded the 13 T cell receptor beta chains listed below, sequenced in a study of blood T cell repertoires in COVID-19. Method: immunoSEQ multiplex PCR; TCRdb's copy keeps in-frame clones and lacks some. The table lists roughly 150,000 clones, approximately 90% of them singletons, with roughly 4.5% in the top ten. The material sequenced was peripheral blood. These receptors all stem from a man between 18 and 29 years old with COVID-19, enrolled during active disease.

V usage is TRBV14 and J usage is TRBJ2-4; 9 nucleotides match TRBD1. V shed 3 bases and J 6 bases; nucleotides not matched to a gene: 12. CDR3 length: 17 amino acids. The germline gives CDR1 SGHDN, CDR2 FVKESK. Written as DNA, the CDR3 is TGTGCCAGCAGCCAGACCAGGGGACAGGGCCTGAGAAACATTCAGTACTTC. This translates into CASSQTRGQGLRNIQYF.

The chain combines TRBV5-6 with TRBJ2-7; 8 bases match TRBD1. The CDR3 runs 15 residues. CDR1 is SGHDT, CDR2 YYEEEE, per germline. Trimming cost V 2 bases and J 2 bases; bases outside gene matches: 6. The CDR3 loop reads CASSLGPGQAYEQYF. DNA of the CDR3: TGTGCCAGCAGCTTAGGGCCGGGACAGGCCTACGAGCAGTACTTC.

This chain joins TRBV6-5 and TRBJ2-7; TRBD2 agrees at 11 bases. CDR3 length: 16 amino acids. Per the germline V gene, CDR1 is MNHEY and CDR2 is SVGAGI. V trimming: 4 bases; J trimming: 3 bases; junction bases outside the gene matches: 8. The DNA of the CDR3 is TGTGCCAGCAGTTCTAGCGGGGGGATAACCGACTACGAGCAGTACTTC. Translation gives CASSSSGGITDYEQYF.

The CDR3 DNA reads TGTGCCTGGAGTGGAGTCCCGGGGTGGGGAGCTTTCTTT. It codes for CAWSGVPGWGAFF. The rearrangement joins TRBV30 to TRBJ1-1; the D is unclear. Germline V gives CDR1 GTSNPN, CDR2 SVGIG (reference sequence). Between the trimmed V and J ends, which lost 1 base and 10 bases, there was a span of 16 bases. The length of the CDR3 is 13 residues.

As for this clone: At one of its ends the junction is not consistent with the germline gene, which may arise from a read error. The chain recombines TRBV5-4 with TRBJ1-4; TRBD1 matches 7 bases. CDR3 length: 13 amino acids. Germline-derived CDR1 and CDR2 are SGHNT and YYREEE (reference sequence). CDR3 residues: CASSLGQGEKLLF. The DNA of the CDR3 is TGTGCCAGCAGCTTGGGGCAGGGGGAAAAACTGCTTTTT.

The V gene is TRBV7-2, the J gene TRBJ2-2; D unresolved. The germline V gene has CDR1 SGHTA and CDR2 FQGNSA. The length of the CDR3 is 13 residues. V lost 3 bases, J lost 1 base, and 3 bases lay in between. In DNA, the CDR3 is TGTGCCAGCAGCTTTCGGAACACCGGGGAGCTGTTTTTT. It yields the protein CASSFRNTGELFF.

The chain links TRBV28 to TRBJ2-1; 9 nucleotides line up with TRBD2. This CDR3 is built from 17 residues. Looked up from germline, CDR1 is MDHEN and CDR2 is SYDVKM. The V gene end was trimmed by 8 bases and the J gene end by 5 bases; junction bases not matched to a gene: 16. DNA of the CDR3: TGTGCCAGCGTAGGCACCAGAACTGGGACTAGCAACAATGAGCAGTTCTTC. It encodes CASVGTRTGTSNNEQFF.

This chain links TRBV19 with TRBJ1-1; weak D call: TRBD1 (5 bases). The CDR3 is 15 amino acids. V was cut by 3 bases and J by 1 base, with 12 bases left in between. Germline-derived CDR1 and CDR2 are LNHDA and SQIVND (reference sequence). In DNA, the CDR3 is TGTGCCAGTAGTATTGTAAGGGGCGAGAACACTGAAGCTTTCTTT. It specifies CASSIVRGENTEAFF.

Turning to this clone: One junction end disagrees with the germline gene, perhaps due to a read error. The V call is TRBV12-3 or TRBV12-4, the J call TRBJ1-3; D unresolved. This CDR3 has 10 residues. CDR3 DNA sequence: TGTGCCAGCAGTTACGGGGAAGGAGCTTTT. Translating gives CASSYGEGAF.

This chain uses TRBV4-1 with TRBJ1-1; D is unresolved. In germline, CDR1 is MGHRA, CDR2 YSYEKL. With 4 bases removed from V and 6 bases from J, the gap between germline ends came to 12 bases. This CDR3 is 13 amino acids long. The CDR3 spells CASSPPSRSEAFF. In DNA form, the CDR3 reads TGCGCCAGCAGCCCCCCTAGCAGGTCTGAAGCTTTCTTT.

Concerning this clone itself: An end of the junction does not agree with germline; a read error may underlie this. This rearrangement joins TRBV5-6 to TRBJ2-7; maybe TRBD1 (5 bases). Germline values: CDR1 SGHDT, CDR2 YYEEEE. This CDR3 contains 14 residues. CDR3 protein: CASSLEGSSNEQYF. CDR3 nucleotides: TGTGCCAGCAGCTTGGAGGGGTCCTCCAACGAGCAGTACTTC.

The V and J genes are TRBV27 and TRBJ1-6; the match to TRBD1 covers 10 bases. This CDR3 spans 16 amino acids. V gave up 6 bases and J gave up 4 bases; unmatched junction bases: 6. Germline assignment: CDR1 MNHEY and CDR2 SMNVEV (reference sequence). Written as DNA, the CDR3 is TGTGCCAGCAGCCCCGGGACAGGGGCTTATAATTCACCCCTCCACTTT. Translation gives CASSPGTGAYNSPLHF.

The chain is built from TRBV10-2 and TRBJ1-1; 7 positions match TRBD1. Germline V gene lookup returns CDR1 WSHSY and CDR2 SAAADI. With V trimmed by 10 bases and J by 1 base, 6 bases remained unmatched. This CDR3 region has 13 residues. CDR3 in DNA: TGCGCCAAGCACAGGGGCGAGAACACTGAAGCTTTCTTT. Translation gives CAKHRGENTEAFF.